The 5 T cell receptor beta chains presented below share a single source sample, sequenced in a study of immune reconstitution after stem cell transplant in scleroderma. TCRdb processed the RT-PCR reads anew with MiXCR; each CDR3 protein has one entry. The sample has some 4,000 distinct CDR3 sequences, roughly 6.6% seen once. This sample was obtained before or after autologous hematopoietic stem cell transplantation (not recorded which). The receptors shown here come from a female donor with systemic sclerosis.

The chain uses TRBV20-1 and TRBJ1-5; D might be TRBD1 (6 bases). This CDR3 comprises 19 residues. Trimming cost V 0 bases and J 7 bases, with 28 bases left between them. Germline V CDR1 and CDR2: DFQATT, SNEGSKA (reference sequence). CDR3 DNA: TGCAGTGCTAGAGATTGGTTCGAGGGGGGCGCCCGAAGTTGGCAGCCCCAGCATTTT. Translating gives CSARDWFEGGARSWQPQHF.

This clonotype is termed medium-sized. The rearrangement links TRBV6-5 to TRBJ2-5; D is unclear. V was shortened by 2 bases and J by 7 bases, with 8 bases between the two germline ends. Germline CDR1 and CDR2: MNHEY and SVGAGI. The CDR3 is 12 amino acids. The CDR3 reads CASSYGDSTQYF. In DNA, the CDR3 is TGTGCCAGCAGTTACGGAGACTCGACCCAGTACTTC.

This clonotype was counted only a few times. This chain uses TRBV5-1 with TRBJ1-1; 9 bases are shared with TRBD1. CDR3 length: 16 residues. V lost 0 bases, J lost 4 bases, and 7 bases stayed unmatched. The V gene's germline CDR1 is SGHRS and CDR2 YFSETQ. In DNA form, the CDR3 reads TGCGCCAGCAGCTTGGAGGGACAGGGACCCCGCACTGAAGCTTTCTTT. This gives the protein CASSLEGQGPRTEAFF.

As for this clonotype: A read error is possible here, since a much larger clone lies one base away. The chain carries TRBV20-1 and TRBJ1-3; unclear D gene. The length of the CDR3 is 13 residues. Germline CDR1 and CDR2: DFQATT and SNEGSKA (reference sequence). Trimming stripped 5 bases from V and 8 bases from J, with 16 bases between. The CDR3: CSAGGLESDTIYF. For the CDR3, the DNA is TGCAGTGCTGGAGGCCTGGAATCAGACACCATATATTTT.

This clonotype is deemed medium-sized. One junction end disagrees with the germline gene, perhaps due to a read error. The chain links TRBV6-5 to TRBJ2-6, with D tentatively TRBD1 (6 bases). The V gene's germline CDR1 is MNHEY and CDR2 SVGAGI. The CDR3 covers 17 residues. CDR3 sequence reads: CASIYQDSQSGANVLTF. The CDR3 bases are TGTGCCAGCATTTACCAGGACAGCCAGAGCGGGGCCAACGTCCTGACTTTC.